This passage covers 10 T cell receptor beta chains from one sample sequenced in a study of glioma-infiltrating T cells. Using RNA template, CDR3s of TCR alpha and beta were amplified with iRepertoire arm-PCR. TCRdb fed the multiplex PCR reads into MiXCR, producing one record per CDR3 protein. Seen here are 100,000 to 150,000 distinct CDR3 sequences, roughly a quarter observed once, and the top ten hold over 25%. Sequencing was carried out using glioma tissue, nonneoplastic brain tissue, or PBMCs (not recorded which). These receptors all come from a human donor with low-grade glioma or glioblastoma, undergoing nonglioma brain surgery, or in good health (not recorded which).

This clonotype was recorded a few times. The chain recombines TRBV5-1 with TRBJ2-1; the D is unclear. This CDR3 contains 18 residues. V lost 3 bases to trimming and J lost 6 bases, with 25 bases between them. Germline assignment: CDR1 SGHRS and CDR2 YFSETQ. The CDR3 nucleotides are TGCGCCAGCAGCTACCCCCATTGGGGTCTGGTTTTCCCCAATGAGCAGTTCTTC. Its protein is CASSYPHWGLVFPNEQFF.

Points on this clonotype: A much bigger clone sits one base away, suggesting this may be a read error. The chain links TRBV11-2 to TRBJ2-1; D might be TRBD1 (5 bases). Germline V gene lookup returns CDR1 SGHAT and CDR2 FQNNGV. The length of the CDR3 is 14 residues. The CDR3 loop is CASSYRTVYNGQFF. The CDR3 region has the DNA TGTGCCAGCAGCTACAGGACGGTGTACAATGGGCAGTTCTTC.

This clonotype was counted ten times or more. The genes are TRBV20-1 and TRBJ1-1, with unresolved D. The CDR3 is made up of 15 amino acids. CDR1 and CDR2 from the germline V gene are DFQATT and SNEGSKA (reference sequence). V lost 0 bases to trimming and J lost 0 bases, with 11 bases between them. The DNA for the CDR3 is TGCAGTGCTAGAGATACCCTTAGGCTGAACACTGAAGCTTTCTTT. This gives the protein CSARDTLRLNTEAFF.

This clonotype was detected many times. The chain employs TRBV6-1 and TRBJ2-1; the match to TRBD2 covers 8 bases. The CDR3 is 15 residues long. Trimming cost V 5 bases and J 7 bases; bases outside gene matches: 10. The V gene's germline CDR1 is MNHNS and CDR2 SASEGT. The CDR3 loop is CASSFAGGQWNEQFF. For the CDR3, the DNA is TGTGCCAGCAGTTTTGCGGGGGGCCAGTGGAATGAGCAGTTCTTC.

This clonotype came up many times. V is TRBV6-2 or TRBV6-3 and J is TRBJ2-3; the match to TRBD2 covers 8 bases. CDR1 and CDR2 (germline): MNHEY, SVGEGT. The ends lost 7 bases at V and 0 bases at J; junction bases unmatched: 9. There are 16 residues in the CDR3. CDR3 DNA: TGTGCCAGCACTCCTCTTAGCGGGATTAGCACAGATACGCAGTATTTT. Amino acid sequence: CASTPLSGISTDTQYF.

J is TRBJ2-6 and V is TRBV27, with D tentatively TRBD1 or TRBD2 (6 bases each). Trimming cost V 6 bases and J 4 bases, with 16 bases left between them. Germline values: CDR1 MNHEY, CDR2 SMNVEV (reference sequence). This CDR3 is built from 16 residues. CDR3 loop: CASRRGGRSGANVLTF. The CDR3 bases are TGTGCCAGCAGAAGAGGGGGGAGGTCCGGGGCCAACGTCCTGACTTTC.

This clonotype was found many times. The chain is built from TRBV4-1 and TRBJ1-6; D perhaps matches TRBD1 (6 bases). Germline values: CDR1 MGHRA, CDR2 YSYEKL. V was pared by 4 bases and J by 7 bases, with 17 bases between. The CDR3 length is 16 residues. CDR3 in amino acids: CASSRTTGIPNSPLHF. Here the CDR3 DNA reads TGCGCCAGCAGCCGAACTACAGGGATACCAAATTCACCCCTCCACTTT.

This sequence joins TRBV29-1 and TRBJ1-4; D unclear. Germline V gene lookup returns CDR1 SQVTM and CDR2 ANQGSEA. CDR3 length equals 14 residues. Trimming took off 7 bases at V and 0 bases at J, with 12 bases between the two ends. CDR3 sequence reads: CSAGVAPTNEKLFF. The DNA for the CDR3 is TGCAGCGCTGGGGTGGCACCAACTAATGAAAAACTGTTTTTT. The full variable domain, in which reference TRBV29-1 and TRBJ1-4 provide the parts outside the CDR3, is SAVISQKPSRDICQRGTSLTIQCQVDSQVTMMFWYRQQPGQSLTLIATANQGSEATYESGFVIDKFPISRPNLTFSTLTVSNMSPEDSSIYLCSAGVAPTNEKLFFGSGTQLSVL.

The gene calls are TRBV29-1 and TRBJ2-3; 9 bases are a match to TRBD1. With 5 bases clipped from V and 4 bases from J, the junction kept 4 bases outside the gene matches. Germline V gives CDR1 SQVTM, CDR2 ANQGSEA. The CDR3 covers 13 residues. The DNA for the CDR3 is TGCAGCGTTCCCTGGACAGGGGCAGATACGCAGTATTTT. Protein sequence: CSVPWTGADTQYF.

The chain combines TRBV2 with TRBJ1-6; D unclear. V was clipped by 6 bases and J by 9 bases, with 9 bases between them. The CDR3 runs to 12 residues. In germline, CDR1 is SNHLY, CDR2 FYNNEI. CDR3 region: CASRIWGSPLHF. The CDR3 DNA sequence: TGTGCCAGCAGAATTTGGGGTTCACCCCTCCACTTT.